This T cell receptor (beta chain) stems from a study of blood T cell repertoires in COVID-19. For the study at large: Donors in the United States, Italy and Spain gave samples during acute or convalescent COVID-19. Nucleic acid was either cDNA or gDNA, and it came from T cells, B-cell-depleted T cells, or PBMCs.

As processed by the authors: Counts of nucleated cells, estimated from reference gene primer amplification, were obtained. The repertoire was sequenced with immunoSEQ multiplex PCR; TCRdb's copy has only in-frame clones and lacks some. That table is the source of V, J and clone size, and D and trimming were worked out from the DNA. The sample includes approximately 100,000 clones, approximately 80% of them seen just once. Germline assignment: CDR1 SEHNR and CDR2 FQNEAQ (reference sequence). The CDR3 contains 15 residues. V shed 2 bases and J shed 3 bases, with 13 bases lying between them. The gene calls are TRBV7-9 and TRBJ1-2; no definite D call. The sample taken for sequencing was peripheral blood. The TCR originated in a man in his 60s with acute or convalescent COVID-19. The CDR3 bases are TGTGCCAGCAGCTTAAGTGGCATCCCTTACTATGGCTACACCTTC. It codes for CASSLSGIPYYGYTF.